These 19 T cell receptor beta chains originate from one sample sequenced in a study of graft-versus-host responses after intestinal transplantation. The assay was immunoSEQ multiplex PCR, and TCRdb's table has in-frame clones only and misses some. The sample gives about 43,000 clones, approximately 95% of which show up once; around 1.5% is in the top ten. The material was PBMCs, obtained roughly 51 weeks after intestinal transplant. The receptors shown here come from a human patient who received an intestinal transplant, so some T cells may come from the graft donor.

The gene calls are TRBV19 and TRBJ2-1, with 8 bases lining up with TRBD2. The V gene end was trimmed by 3 bases and the J gene end by 1 base; junction bases not matched to a gene: 2. The CDR3 extends over 15 amino acids. From germline, CDR1 is LNHDA and CDR2 SQIVND (reference sequence). The CDR3 DNA reads as TGTGCCAGTAGTATCGCGGGAGGATCCTACAATGAGCAGTTCTTC. Translating gives CASSIAGGSYNEQFF. The whole variable domain, filled in from reference TRBV19 and TRBJ2-1, reads DGGITQSPKYLFRKEGQNVTLSCEQNLNHDAMYWYRQDPGQGLRLIYYSQIVNDFQKGDIAEGYSVSREKKESFPLTVTSAQKNPTAFYLCASSIAGGSYNEQFFGPGTRLTVL.

This sequence joins TRBV19 and TRBJ1-5, with D unresolved. The CDR3 is 14 amino acids. Germline CDR1 and CDR2: LNHDA and SQIVND (reference sequence). V dropped 10 bases and J dropped 11 bases, with 24 bases sitting between them. The chain's CDR3 is CATTRGPAVGAQHF. The CDR3 DNA is TGTGCCACCACGCGAGGACCGGCCGTCGGGGCCCAGCATTTT. The full variable domain, completed using reference TRBV19 and TRBJ1-5, is DGGITQSPKYLFRKEGQNVTLSCEQNLNHDAMYWYRQDPGQGLRLIYYSQIVNDFQKGDIAEGYSVSREKKESFPLTVTSAQKNPTAFYLCATTRGPAVGAQHFGDGTRLSIL.

V and J are TRBV19 and TRBJ1-4; tentative D call: TRBD1 (5 bases). This CDR3 has 19 amino acids. The germline gives CDR1 LNHDA, CDR2 SQIVND (reference sequence). Trimming shortened V by 11 bases and J by 7 bases, and 35 bases separated the two germline ends. CDR3 bases: TGTGCCCTGGGTAGTCAGGAATTTCGGCCCTGGGGGACGTTTGAAAAACTGTTTTTT. Encoded protein: CALGSQEFRPWGTFEKLFF.

The V call is TRBV7-9, the J call TRBJ1-2; D may be TRBD1 (5 bases). The CDR3 consists of 16 residues. V lost 1 base to trimming and J lost 5 bases, with 17 bases between them. The germline gives CDR1 SEHNR, CDR2 FQNEAQ (reference sequence). This CDR3 is CASSLDRIQTEYGYTF. CDR3 sequence (DNA): TGTGCCAGCAGCTTAGATAGGATTCAGACAGAGTATGGCTACACCTTC.

The rearrangement links TRBV30 to TRBJ2-2; D uncertain. V shed 4 bases and J shed 13 bases, with 13 bases lying between them. In germline, CDR1 is GTSNPN, CDR2 SVGIG (reference sequence). The CDR3 is 11 residues long. The CDR3 loop is CAWISRGGLFF. CDR3 DNA sequence: TGTGCCTGGATCTCTCGAGGTGGGCTGTTTTTT.

The V call is TRBV5-1, the J call TRBJ2-7; 7 bases match TRBD1. The ends lost 2 bases at V and 4 bases at J; junction bases unmatched: 9. Germline CDR1 SGHRS, CDR2 YFSETQ. The CDR3 is 15 residues long. The CDR3 loop reads CASSLGGQWMYEQYF. The CDR3, as DNA: TGCGCCAGCAGCTTAGGGGGACAGTGGATGTACGAGCAGTACTTC.

The chain uses TRBV12-5 and TRBJ2-2; TRBD2 matches 14 bases. Germline V gene sequence: CDR1 LGHNT, CDR2 FRNRAP. J lost 7 bases, V lost 6 bases, and 10 bases had no gene match. The CDR3 runs 17 residues. CDR3 DNA sequence: TGTGCTAGTGGCTCCACCGGGACTAGCGGGAGTGACGGGGAGCTGTTTTTT. Translation gives CASGSTGTSGSDGELFF.

The V call is TRBV7-6, the J call TRBJ1-4, with 9 bases lining up with TRBD1. CDR3 size: 15 residues. The junction had 5 bases not matched to a gene; V was cut back by 1 base and J by 8 bases. CDR1 SGHVS and CDR2 FNYEAQ come from the germline V gene. The CDR3 coding sequence is TGTGCCAGCAGCTTAGTCGGGACAGGGCCGGAAAAACTGTTTTTT. This gives the protein CASSLVGTGPEKLFF.

The rearrangement uses TRBV9 and TRBJ2-2; 8 bases are a match to TRBD1. The CDR3 totals 15 residues. Germline CDR1 reads SGDLS; CDR2 reads YYNGEE. Losses at the gene ends were 3 bases for V and 4 bases for J; bases not matched to a gene: 5. Written as DNA, the CDR3 is TGTGCCAGCAGCGCCAGGGGGCACCGCACCGGGGAGCTGTTTTTT. It specifies CASSARGHRTGELFF.

The CDR3 spells CASSLSANYEQYF. The CDR3 DNA follows: TGTGCCAGCAGTTTATCCGCAAACTACGAGCAGTACTTC. V gene TRBV27 combines with J gene TRBJ2-7; D gene ambiguous. The CDR3 consists of 13 residues. V was clipped by 0 bases and J by 3 bases, with 6 bases between them. The germline V gene encodes CDR1 MNHEY and CDR2 SMNVEV (reference sequence).

J is TRBJ2-1 and V is TRBV30; 11 positions agree with TRBD2. The CDR3 extends over 12 amino acids. With 8 bases clipped from V and 6 bases from J, the junction kept 3 bases outside the gene matches. Germline V gives CDR1 GTSNPN, CDR2 SVGIG (reference sequence). CDR3 in DNA: TGTGCCGGTAGCGGGAGGGGCAATGAGCAGTTCTTC. Its translation is CAGSGRGNEQFF.

This clone was seen a single time. The chain employs TRBV28 and TRBJ1-2; D gene ambiguous. In germline, CDR1 is MDHEN, CDR2 SYDVKM. The length of the CDR3 is 11 residues. Between the trimmed V and J ends, which lost 8 bases and 4 bases, there was a span of 8 bases. Here the CDR3 reads CASVEGYGYTF. The CDR3 DNA follows: TGTGCCAGCGTCGAGGGCTATGGCTACACCTTC.

The chain carries TRBV7-2 and TRBJ2-7; tentative D call: TRBD1 (5 bases). The CDR3 contains 15 residues. V was trimmed by 5 bases and J by 3 bases, leaving 17 bases between them. Germline CDR1 and CDR2: SGHTA and FQGNSA. This CDR3 is CASSQASGQGYEQYF. Written as DNA, the CDR3 is TGTGCCAGCAGCCAGGCGTCGGGTCAGGGCTACGAGCAGTACTTC.

The chain is built from TRBV19 and TRBJ1-6, with D hard to call. This CDR3 has 15 residues. V dropped 4 bases and J dropped 7 bases, with 14 bases sitting between them. The germline CDR1 and CDR2 sequences are LNHDA and SQIVND (reference sequence). The CDR3 spells CASSNSLGGNSPLHF. The CDR3 DNA sequence: TGTGCCAGTAGTAACTCACTTGGCGGGAATTCACCCCTCCACTTT. Supplemented by reference TRBV19 and TRBJ1-6, the full variable domain reads DGGITQSPKYLFRKEGQNVTLSCEQNLNHDAMYWYRQDPGQGLRLIYYSQIVNDFQKGDIAEGYSVSREKKESFPLTVTSAQKNPTAFYLCASSNSLGGNSPLHFGNGTRLTVT.

The chain carries TRBV7-7 and TRBJ1-2; the match to TRBD1 covers 11 bases. This CDR3 contains 15 residues. The J segment lost 5 bases and the V segment lost 3 bases, leaving 5 bases of the junction unmatched. From germline, CDR1 is SSHAT and CDR2 FNYEAQ (reference sequence). CDR3 sequence reads: CASSFSGTGGYGYTF. CDR3 nucleotides: TGTGCCAGCAGCTTCTCCGGGACAGGGGGGTATGGCTACACCTTC.

The chain combines TRBV5-1 with TRBJ2-1; D may be TRBD2 (5 bases). V was clipped by 6 bases and J by 3 bases, with 13 bases between them. The CDR3 loop spans 14 amino acids. Germline values: CDR1 SGHRS, CDR2 YFSETQ. The CDR3 protein is CASTSGSGYNEQFF. The CDR3 DNA sequence: TGCGCCAGCACTTCGGGGTCCGGCTACAATGAGCAGTTCTTC.

The chain joins TRBV6-5 to TRBJ1-4; possibly TRBD1 for D (5 bases). The CDR3 consists of 13 residues. CDR1 MNHEY and CDR2 SVGAGI come from the germline V gene. Trimming removed 11 bases at V and 5 bases at J, with 15 bases between. The CDR3 here is CASRRPGNEKLFF. CDR3 in DNA: TGTGCCTCCCGCCGACCAGGGAATGAAAAACTGTTTTTT.

The rearrangement joins TRBV18 to TRBJ2-7, with D possibly being TRBD1 (6 bases). The CDR3 length is 13 residues. Trimming took 6 bases from V and 1 from J, leaving 10 bases between them. CDR1 is KGHSH, CDR2 LQKENI, per germline. Here the CDR3 reads CASSGTISYEQYF. The DNA of the CDR3 is TGTGCCAGCTCCGGGACAATTTCCTACGAGCAGTACTTC.

V is TRBV4-1 and J is TRBJ2-7, with D possibly being TRBD2 (6 bases). Germline V gene data show CDR1 as MGHRA and CDR2 as YSYEKL. The CDR3 spans 15 residues. Trimming cost V 3 bases and J 2 bases, with 14 bases left between them. The CDR3 loop is CASSQEWDSTYEQYF. CDR3 nucleotides: TGCGCCAGCAGCCAGGAGTGGGACTCCACCTACGAGCAGTACTTC.